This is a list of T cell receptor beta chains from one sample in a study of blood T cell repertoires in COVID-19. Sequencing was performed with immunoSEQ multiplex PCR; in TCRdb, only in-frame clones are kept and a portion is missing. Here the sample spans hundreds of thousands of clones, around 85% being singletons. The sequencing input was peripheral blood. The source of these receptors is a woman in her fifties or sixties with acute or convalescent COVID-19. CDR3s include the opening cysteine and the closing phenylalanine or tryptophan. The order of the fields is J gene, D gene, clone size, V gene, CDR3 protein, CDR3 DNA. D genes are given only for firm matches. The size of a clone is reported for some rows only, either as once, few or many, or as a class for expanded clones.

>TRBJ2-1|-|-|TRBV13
CASSLVGYSNEQFF
TGTGCCAGCAGCTTAGTAGGCTACAGCAATGAGCAGTTCTTC
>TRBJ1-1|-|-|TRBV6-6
CASTRENTEAFF
TGTGCCAGCACCAGGGAGAACACTGAAGCTTTCTTT
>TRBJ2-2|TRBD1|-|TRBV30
CAWRTTTGGTGELFF
TGTGCCTGGAGGACGACGACAGGGGGCACCGGGGAGCTGTTTTTT
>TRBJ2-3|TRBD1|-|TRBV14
CASSPRTGVSTQYF
TGTGCCAGCAGCCCCCGGACAGGAGTTAGTACGCAGTATTTT
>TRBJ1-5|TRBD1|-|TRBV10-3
CAISESAGGQPQHF
TGTGCCATCAGTGAGTCGGCAGGGGGACAGCCCCAGCATTTT
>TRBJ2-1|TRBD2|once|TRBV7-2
CASSILSTSGVEQFF
TGTGCCAGCAGCATACTATCGACTAGCGGGGTTGAGCAGTTCTTC
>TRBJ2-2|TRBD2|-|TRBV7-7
CASSRTSGTNTGELFF
TGTGCCAGCAGCCGGACTAGCGGGACGAACACCGGGGAGCTGTTTTTT
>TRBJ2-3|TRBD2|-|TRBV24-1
CATSDSGTKPSDTQYF
TGTGCCACCAGTGATTCGGGGACTAAACCGTCAGATACGCAGTATTTT
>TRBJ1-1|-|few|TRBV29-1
CSVGANTEAFF
TGCAGCGTTGGGGCGAACACTGAAGCTTTCTTT
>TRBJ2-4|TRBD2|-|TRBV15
CATSRDVGGSKNIQYF
TGTGCCACCAGCAGAGATGTGGGGGGGTCCAAAAACATTCAGTACTTC
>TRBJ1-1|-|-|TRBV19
CASSIDPGGWTEAFF
TGTGCCAGTAGTATAGATCCGGGGGGATGGACTGAAGCTTTCTTT
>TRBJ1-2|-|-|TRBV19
CASRPGASSGYTF
TGTGCCAGTAGACCCGGAGCCTCTAGCGGCTACACCTTC
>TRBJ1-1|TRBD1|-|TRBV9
CASSVAGGVMNTEAFF
TGTGCCAGCAGCGTAGCAGGGGGCGTTATGAACACTGAAGCTTTCTTT
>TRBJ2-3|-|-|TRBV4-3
CASSHIGLLGRLTDTQYF
TGCGCCAGCAGCCACATAGGACTTTTAGGCCGACTCACAGATACGCAGTATTTT
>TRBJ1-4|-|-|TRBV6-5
CASSSEGKLFF
TGTGCCAGCAGTTCGGAGGGGAAACTGTTTTTT
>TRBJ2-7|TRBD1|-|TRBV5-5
CASSWGQGSFEQYF
TGTGCCAGCAGCTGGGGACAGGGAAGTTTTGAGCAGTACTTC
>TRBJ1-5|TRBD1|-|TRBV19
CASGQGNQPQHF
TGTGCCAGTGGACAGGGTAATCAGCCCCAGCATTTT
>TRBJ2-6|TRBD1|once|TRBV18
CASSPRTGGKSGANVLTF
TGTGCCAGCTCCCCTCGGACAGGGGGAAAGTCTGGGGCCAACGTCCTGACTTTC
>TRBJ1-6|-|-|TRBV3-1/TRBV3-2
CASSQIGAPPNSPLHF
TGTGCCAGCAGCCAAATAGGGGCTCCTCCAAATTCACCCCTCCACTTT
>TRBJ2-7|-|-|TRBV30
CAWSQAYGVSEQYF
TGTGCCTGGAGTCAAGCGTACGGGGTTTCCGAGCAGTACTTC
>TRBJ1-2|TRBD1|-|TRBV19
CASSRDRFGGYTF
TGTGCCAGTAGTCGGGACAGGTTCGGCGGCTACACCTTC
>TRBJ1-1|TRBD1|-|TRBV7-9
CASSLRTGEVRTEAFF
TGTGCCAGCAGCCTTCGGACAGGGGAGGTGAGGACTGAAGCTTTCTTT
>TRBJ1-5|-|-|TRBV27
CASSLTGGHQPQHF
TGTGCCAGCAGTTTAACAGGAGGGCATCAGCCCCAGCATTTT
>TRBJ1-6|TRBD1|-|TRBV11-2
CASSVDRESPLHF
TGTGCCAGCAGCGTCGACAGGGAATCACCCCTCCACTTT
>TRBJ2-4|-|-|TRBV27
CASSFRGGPPKNIQYF
TGTGCCAGCAGTTTCCGTGGAGGGCCCCCCAAAAACATTCAGTACTTC
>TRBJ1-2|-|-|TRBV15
CATSRDLGTQVGGYTF
TGTGCCACCAGCAGAGATCTTGGGACTCAAGTGGGAGGCTACACCTTC
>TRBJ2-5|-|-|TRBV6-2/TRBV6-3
CASSPLGGGTQYF
TGTGCCAGCAGTCCCCTAGGGGGGGGGACCCAGTACTTC
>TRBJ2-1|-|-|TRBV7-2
CASSLVPGSYNEQFF
TGTGCCAGCAGCTTAGTTCCCGGTTCCTACAATGAGCAGTTCTTC
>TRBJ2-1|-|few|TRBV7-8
CASSRDLDREQFF
TGTGCCAGCAGCCGGGACTTAGACCGGGAGCAGTTCTTC
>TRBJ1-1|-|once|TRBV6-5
CASSLNVNTEAFF
TGTGCCAGCAGTTTAAATGTGAACACTGAAGCTTTCTTT
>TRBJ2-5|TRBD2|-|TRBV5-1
CASSILAGAEETQYF
TGCGCCAGCAGCATTCTAGCGGGGGCCGAAGAGACCCAGTACTTC
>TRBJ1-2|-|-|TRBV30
CAWSPLSAGFDGYTF
TGTGCCTGGAGTCCCCTTTCCGCAGGGTTTGATGGCTACACCTTC
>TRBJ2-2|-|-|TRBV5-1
CASSLAGYTGELFF
TGCGCCAGCAGCTTAGCGGGCTACACCGGGGAGCTGTTTTTT
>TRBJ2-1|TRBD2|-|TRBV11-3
CASSLGGREGAEQFF
TGTGCCAGCAGCTTAGGGGGAAGGGAGGGAGCTGAGCAGTTCTTC
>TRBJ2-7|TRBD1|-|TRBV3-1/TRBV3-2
CASSRSGQGRTYEQYF
TGTGCCAGCAGCCGATCCGGACAGGGTCGGACCTACGAGCAGTACTTC
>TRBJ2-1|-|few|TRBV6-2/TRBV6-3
CASSYSSPLAASYNEQFF
TGTGCCAGCAGTTACTCTAGCCCACTAGCCGCCTCCTACAATGAGCAGTTCTTC